This record covers a single TCR beta chain. Its cognate antigen is unknown. Method: immunoSEQ multiplex PCR; TCRdb's copy keeps in-frame clones and lacks some. The table records under 400,000 clones, approximately 86% of them present only once. This sample is part of a study of cytomegalovirus exposure and HLA in healthy donors. Study-level information: A later analysis reported the approximately 120 validation repertoires used the same platform as the roughly 700 first-cohort repertoires. Overall study findings and caveats: It was reportedly the case that the classifier diagnosed cytomegalovirus status with high specificity and sensitivity. Most observed TCR sequences were rare, whereas some public TCRs were detected in many donors. Researchers catalogued approximately 160 TCR beta chains as cytomegalovirus-associated.

The sample comprised PBMCs. The TCR comes from a man between 25 and 39 years old in good health and CMV-seronegative.

The CDR3 loop is CASSLGTVTHYEQYF. CDR3 nucleotide sequence: TGTGCCAGCAGCTTGGGAACTGTAACTCACTACGAGCAGTACTTC. The J gene is TRBJ2-7, the V gene TRBV5-6; D not certain. The CDR3 is made up of 15 amino acids. Trimming took 0 bases from V and 3 from J, leaving 13 bases between them. Looked up from germline, CDR1 is SGHDT and CDR2 is YYEEEE.